This TCR beta chain was recorded in a study of cytomegalovirus exposure and HLA in healthy donors. Overall study findings and caveats: According to an earlier analysis, most TCR beta V segments yielded productive rearrangements about 90% or about 30% of the time.

The CDR3 contains 14 residues. V dropped 5 bases and J dropped 4 bases, with 12 bases sitting between them. Germline V gene data show CDR1 as SEHNR and CDR2 as FQNEAQ (reference sequence). The PCR was carried out with 60 Vbeta primers and 13 Jbeta primers. Clones were sequenced by immunoSEQ multiplex PCR, and TCRdb holds only the in-frame ones, with some missing. Found here are 130,000 or so clones, around 80% of them singletons; the top ten hold nearly 9.5%. This clone appeared once. The antigen remains undetermined. Sequenced sample: PBMCs. The sequence was obtained from a woman between 45 and 60 years old in good health and CMV-seropositive. The chain recombines TRBV7-9 with TRBJ1-3, with D unclear. The CDR3 DNA reads TGTGCCAGCAGCCCGAGGGTAGTGGGAAACACCATATATTTT. Translating gives CASSPRVVGNTIYF.